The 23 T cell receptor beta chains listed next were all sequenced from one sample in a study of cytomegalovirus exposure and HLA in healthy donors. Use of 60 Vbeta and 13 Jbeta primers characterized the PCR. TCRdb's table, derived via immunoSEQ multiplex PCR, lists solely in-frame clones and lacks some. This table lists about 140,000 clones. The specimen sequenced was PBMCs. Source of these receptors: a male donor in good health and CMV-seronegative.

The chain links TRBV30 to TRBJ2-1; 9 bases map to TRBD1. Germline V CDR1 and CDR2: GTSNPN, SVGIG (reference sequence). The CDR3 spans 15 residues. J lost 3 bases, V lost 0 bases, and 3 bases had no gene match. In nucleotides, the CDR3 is TGTGCCTGGAGTGTAATGGGACAGGGCTACAATGAGCAGTTCTTC. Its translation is CAWSVMGQGYNEQFF.

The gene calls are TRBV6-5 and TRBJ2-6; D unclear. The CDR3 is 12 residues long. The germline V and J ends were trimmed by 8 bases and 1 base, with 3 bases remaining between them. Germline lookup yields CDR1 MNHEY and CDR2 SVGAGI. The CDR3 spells CASLSGANVLTF. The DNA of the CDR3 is TGTGCCAGCCTTTCTGGGGCCAACGTCCTGACTTTC.

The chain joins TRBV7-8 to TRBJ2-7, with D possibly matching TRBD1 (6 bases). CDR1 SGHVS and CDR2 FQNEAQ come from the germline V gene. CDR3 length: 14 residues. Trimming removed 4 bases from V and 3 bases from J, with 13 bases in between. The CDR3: CASSSPDSFYEQYF. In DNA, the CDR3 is TGTGCCAGCAGCTCCCCGGACAGTTTCTACGAGCAGTACTTC.

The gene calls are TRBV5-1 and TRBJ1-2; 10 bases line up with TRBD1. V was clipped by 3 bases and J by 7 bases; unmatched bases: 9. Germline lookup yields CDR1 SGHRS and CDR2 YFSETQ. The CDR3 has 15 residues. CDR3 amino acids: CASSWGRGTGAGYTF. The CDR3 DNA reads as TGCGCCAGCAGCTGGGGGCGAGGGACAGGGGCTGGCTACACCTTC.

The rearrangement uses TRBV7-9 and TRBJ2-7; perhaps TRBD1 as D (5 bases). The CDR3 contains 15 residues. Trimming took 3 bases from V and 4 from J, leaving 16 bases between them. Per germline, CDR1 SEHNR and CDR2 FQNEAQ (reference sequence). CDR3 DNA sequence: TGTGCCAGCAGCTTGGACATTGGGGTCAGGTACGAGCAGTACTTC. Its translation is CASSLDIGVRYEQYF.

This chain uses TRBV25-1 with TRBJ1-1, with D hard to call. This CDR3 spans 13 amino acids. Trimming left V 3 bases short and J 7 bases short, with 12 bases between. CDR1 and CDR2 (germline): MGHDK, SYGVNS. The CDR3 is CASSEGGPLEAFF. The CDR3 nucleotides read TGTGCCAGCAGTGAGGGTGGGCCTCTTGAAGCTTTCTTT.

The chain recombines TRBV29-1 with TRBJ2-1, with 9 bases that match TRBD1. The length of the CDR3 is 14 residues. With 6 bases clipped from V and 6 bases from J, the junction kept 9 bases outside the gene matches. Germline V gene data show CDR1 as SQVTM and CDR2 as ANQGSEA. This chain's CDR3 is CSVGDRANINEQFF. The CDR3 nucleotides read TGCAGCGTCGGGGACAGGGCGAATATCAATGAGCAGTTCTTC.

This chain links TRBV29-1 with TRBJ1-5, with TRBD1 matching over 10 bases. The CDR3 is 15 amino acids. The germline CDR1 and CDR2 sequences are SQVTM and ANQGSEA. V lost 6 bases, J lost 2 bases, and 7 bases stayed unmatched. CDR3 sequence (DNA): TGCAGCGTAGAAACCGGGACAGGGGGCAATCAGCCCCAGCATTTT. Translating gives CSVETGTGGNQPQHF. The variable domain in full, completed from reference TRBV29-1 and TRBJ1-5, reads SAVISQKPSRDICQRGTSLTIQCQVDSQVTMMFWYRQQPGQSLTLIATANQGSEATYESGFVIDKFPISRPNLTFSTLTVSNMSPEDSSIYLCSVETGTGGNQPQHFGDGTRLSIL.

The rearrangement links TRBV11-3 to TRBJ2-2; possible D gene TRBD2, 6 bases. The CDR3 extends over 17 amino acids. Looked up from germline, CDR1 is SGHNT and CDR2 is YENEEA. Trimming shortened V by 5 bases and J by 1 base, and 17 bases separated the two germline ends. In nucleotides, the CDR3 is TGTGCCAGCAGCGCTAAGGGCGGGACGGAGAACACCGGGGAGCTGTTTTTT. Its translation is CASSAKGGTENTGELFF.

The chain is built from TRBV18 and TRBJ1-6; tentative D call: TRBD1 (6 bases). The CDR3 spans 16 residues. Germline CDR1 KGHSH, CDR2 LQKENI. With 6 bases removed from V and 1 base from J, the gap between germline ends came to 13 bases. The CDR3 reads CASSAQGSSYNSPLHF. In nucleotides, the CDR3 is TGTGCCAGCTCCGCTCAGGGGTCTTCCTATAATTCACCCCTCCACTTT.

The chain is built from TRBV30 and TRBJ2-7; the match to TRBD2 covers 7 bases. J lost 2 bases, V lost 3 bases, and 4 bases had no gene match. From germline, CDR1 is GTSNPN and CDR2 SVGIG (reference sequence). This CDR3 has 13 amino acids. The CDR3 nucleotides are TGTGCCTGGAGCCTGGGGGGGGCCTACGAGCAGTACTTC. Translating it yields CAWSLGGAYEQYF. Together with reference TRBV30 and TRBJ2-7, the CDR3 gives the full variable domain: SQTIHQWPATLVQPVGSPLSLECTVEGTSNPNLYWYRQAAGRGLQLLFYSVGIGQISSEVPQNLSASRPQDRQFILSSKKLLLSDSGFYLCAWSLGGAYEQYFGPGTRLTVT.

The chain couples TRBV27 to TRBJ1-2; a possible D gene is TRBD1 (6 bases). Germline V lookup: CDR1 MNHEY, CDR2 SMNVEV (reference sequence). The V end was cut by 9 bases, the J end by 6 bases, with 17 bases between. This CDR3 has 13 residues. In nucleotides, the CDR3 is TGTGCCAGTAGCGACCGGGACAAGGATGGCTACACCTTC. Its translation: CASSDRDKDGYTF.

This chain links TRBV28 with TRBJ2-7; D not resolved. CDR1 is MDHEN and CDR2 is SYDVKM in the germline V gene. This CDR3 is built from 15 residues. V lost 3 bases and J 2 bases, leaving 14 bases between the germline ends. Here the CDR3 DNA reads TGTGCCAGCAGTTTTTATACAGCAAATACCTACGAGCAGTACTTC. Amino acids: CASSFYTANTYEQYF.

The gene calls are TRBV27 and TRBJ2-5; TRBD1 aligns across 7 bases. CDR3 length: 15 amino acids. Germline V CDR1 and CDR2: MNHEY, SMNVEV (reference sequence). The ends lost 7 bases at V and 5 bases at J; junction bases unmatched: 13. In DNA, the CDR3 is TGTGCCAGCAAACCGGGACAGAAAATTACGGAGACCCAGTACTTC. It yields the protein CASKPGQKITETQYF.

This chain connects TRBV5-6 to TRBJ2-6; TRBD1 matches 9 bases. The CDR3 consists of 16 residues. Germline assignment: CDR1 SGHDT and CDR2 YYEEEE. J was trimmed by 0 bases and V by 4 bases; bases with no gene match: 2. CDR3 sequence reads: CASSGTGYSGANVLTF. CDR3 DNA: TGTGCCAGCAGCGGGACAGGGTACTCTGGGGCCAACGTCCTGACTTTC.

CDR3 coding DNA: TGTGCCAGCAGCCAGGCGGGTCGGCAGCCCCAGCATTTT. Translation: CASSQAGRQPQHF. The V and J genes are TRBV7-2 and TRBJ1-5; D is ambiguous. The germline V gene has CDR1 SGHTA and CDR2 FQGNSA. Trimming removed 5 bases at V and 7 bases at J, with 12 bases between. The length of the CDR3 is 13 residues.

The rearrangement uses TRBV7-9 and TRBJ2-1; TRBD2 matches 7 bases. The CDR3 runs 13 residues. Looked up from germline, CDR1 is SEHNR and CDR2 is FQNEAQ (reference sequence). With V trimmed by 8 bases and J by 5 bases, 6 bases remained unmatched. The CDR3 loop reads CASGRAIDNEQFF. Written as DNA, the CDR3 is TGTGCCAGCGGGAGGGCCATAGACAATGAGCAGTTCTTC.

In nucleotides, the CDR3 is TGTGCCAGCTCACCACCGTGGGAGGGCCTCAACGAGCAGTACTTC. Its translation: CASSPPWEGLNEQYF. The genes are TRBV18 and TRBJ2-7; 7 positions agree with TRBD2. The CDR3 covers 15 residues. Germline V gives CDR1 KGHSH, CDR2 LQKENI. Unmatched junction bases numbered 7, after V lost 0 bases and J lost 5 bases. Full variable domain (outside the CDR3, taken from reference TRBV18 and TRBJ2-7): NAGVMQNPRHLVRRRGQEARLRCSPMKGHSHVYWYRQLPEEGLKFMVYLQKENIIDESGMPKERFSAEFPKEGPSILRIQQVVRGDSAAYFCASSPPWEGLNEQYFGPGTRLTVT.

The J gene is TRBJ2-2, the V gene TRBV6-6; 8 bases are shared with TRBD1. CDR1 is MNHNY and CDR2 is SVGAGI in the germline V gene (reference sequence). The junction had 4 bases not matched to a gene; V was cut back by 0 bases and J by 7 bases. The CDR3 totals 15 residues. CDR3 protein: CASSYSQGAGGELFF. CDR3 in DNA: TGTGCCAGCAGTTACTCCCAGGGGGCTGGCGGGGAGCTGTTTTTT.

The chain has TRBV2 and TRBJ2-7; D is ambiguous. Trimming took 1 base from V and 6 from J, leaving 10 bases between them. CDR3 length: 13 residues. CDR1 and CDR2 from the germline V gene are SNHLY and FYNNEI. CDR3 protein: CASSEGALFEQYF. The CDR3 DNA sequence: TGTGCCAGCAGTGAAGGGGCTTTGTTCGAGCAGTACTTC.

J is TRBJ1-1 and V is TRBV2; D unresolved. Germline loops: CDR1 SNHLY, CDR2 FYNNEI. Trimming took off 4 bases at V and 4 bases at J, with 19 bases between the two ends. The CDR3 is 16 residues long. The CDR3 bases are TGTGCCAGCAGTGCCTTGTGGGAGCAAGATTCCACTGAAGCTTTCTTT. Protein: CASSALWEQDSTEAFF.

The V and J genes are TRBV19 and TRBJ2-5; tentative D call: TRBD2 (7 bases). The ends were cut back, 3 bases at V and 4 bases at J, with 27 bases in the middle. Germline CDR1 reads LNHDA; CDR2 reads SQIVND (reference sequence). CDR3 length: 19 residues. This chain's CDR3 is CASSIFGVFEGGGPETQYF. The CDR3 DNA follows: TGTGCCAGTAGTATCTTCGGTGTGTTCGAGGGAGGGGGTCCAGAGACCCAGTACTTC.

The CDR3 DNA sequence: TGTGCCAGCAGTTACTCCGGGGGGGAGCGATCACCCCTCCACTTT. It is translated as CASSYSGGERSPLHF. V usage is TRBV6-5 and J usage is TRBJ1-6, with D possibly matching TRBD1 (5 bases). The CDR3 consists of 15 residues. V lost 0 bases and J lost 10, with 13 bases in between. Germline CDR1 is MNHEY and CDR2 is SVGAGI.